These 8 T cell receptor beta chains were all obtained from the same sample, sequenced in a study of blood T cell repertoires in COVID-19. Assay: immunoSEQ multiplex PCR; the TCRdb copy retains only in-frame clones and omits some. The sample has roughly 230,000 clones; around 82% are singletons. The specimen sequenced was peripheral blood. The receptors were gathered from a man in his fifties with active or convalescent COVID-19.

As DNA, the CDR3 is TGTGCCAGCCGGGAGCTTAGGACAGGGTCTTCACCCCTCCACTTT. The encoded protein is CASRELRTGSSPLHF. This chain links TRBV27 with TRBJ1-6; 8 bases fit TRBD1. The CDR3 is 15 amino acids. The germline V gene has CDR1 MNHEY and CDR2 SMNVEV (reference sequence). After removal of 8 bases from V and 9 bases from J, the junction contained 12 bases not matched to a gene.

The rearrangement uses TRBV5-6 and TRBJ2-5; 9 bases line up with TRBD2. The trim removed 0 bases at V and 1 base at J, leaving 1 base unmatched. CDR3 size: 15 residues. In germline, CDR1 is SGHDT, CDR2 YYEEEE. The CDR3 sequence: CASSLGLAVQETQYF. CDR3 bases: TGTGCCAGCAGCTTGGGACTAGCGGTCCAAGAGACCCAGTACTTC.

This clone was observed a single time. The chain has TRBV3-1 (or the pseudogene TRBV3-2) and TRBJ2-7; 10 nucleotides agree with TRBD1. Losses at the gene ends were 5 bases for V and 5 bases for J; bases not matched to a gene: 9. Per germline, CDR1 LGHDT and CDR2 YNNKEL (reference sequence). The CDR3 loop spans 15 amino acids. CDR3 in DNA: TGTGCCAGCAGCTCCGGGACAGGGGCGTGGGACGAGCAGTACTTC. The encoded protein is CASSSGTGAWDEQYF.

This clone appeared once. The CDR3 loop is CASSLAGGPNEQFF. The CDR3 DNA reads TGTGCCAGCAGTTTAGCGGGGGGGCCTAATGAGCAGTTCTTC. The chain combines TRBV28 with TRBJ2-1; 9 nucleotides agree with TRBD2. Germline assignment: CDR1 MDHEN and CDR2 SYDVKM. V was clipped by 2 bases and J by 7 bases; unmatched bases: 3. This CDR3 region has 14 residues.

In this sample, this clone turned up a few times. The rearrangement joins TRBV7-7 to TRBJ2-5, with D perhaps TRBD2 (6 bases). The CDR3 has 15 residues. Germline V gives CDR1 SSHAT, CDR2 FNYEAQ (reference sequence). Trimming left V 5 bases short and J 5 bases short, with 18 bases between. The CDR3 nucleotides read TGTGCCAGCAGCCCTGTGACGGGACTCCAGGAGACCCAGTACTTC. It encodes CASSPVTGLQETQYF.

A single count supports this clone. The chain links TRBV6-6 to TRBJ1-2; 7 nucleotides line up with TRBD1. The V gene end was trimmed by 7 bases and the J gene end by 2 bases; junction bases not matched to a gene: 7. The CDR3 runs 14 residues. Germline loops: CDR1 MNHNY, CDR2 SVGAGI (reference sequence). CDR3 residues: CASNQGQTNYGYTF. The DNA for the CDR3 is TGTGCCAGCAACCAGGGACAGACAAACTATGGCTACACCTTC.

This sequence joins TRBV16 and TRBJ1-1; the match to TRBD1 covers 7 bases. Unmatched junction bases numbered 0, after V lost 2 bases and J lost 0 bases. Germline CDR1 KGHSY, CDR2 FQNENV. CDR3 length: 14 amino acids. CDR3 loop: CASSQGQVNTEAFF. CDR3 DNA sequence: TGTGCCAGCAGCCAAGGACAGGTGAACACTGAAGCTTTCTTT.

This chain connects TRBV5-1 to TRBJ1-2, with D possibly being TRBD1 (6 bases). The V and J ends lost 4 bases and 7 bases respectively, with 14 bases between them. There are 13 residues in the CDR3. The germline gives CDR1 SGHRS, CDR2 YFSETQ. Here the CDR3 DNA reads TGCGCCAGCAGCCTACAGGGTGACGGTGGCTACACCTTC. It is translated as CASSLQGDGGYTF. Combining the CDR3 with reference TRBV5-1 and TRBJ1-2 gives the whole variable domain KAGVTQTPRYLIKTRGQQVTLSCSPISGHRSVSWYQQTPGQGLQFLFEYFSETQRNKGNFPGRFSGRQFSNSRSEMNVSTLELGDSALYLCASSLQGDGGYTFGSGTRLTVV.